This T cell receptor (beta chain) was captured in a study of T cell repertoires in cytomegalovirus infection. In the study overall: Well-studied HLA-B-restricted epitopes and recently identified HLA-C-restricted epitopes of CMV were both used in the study. A matching HLA type, together with CMV infection, was signaled by public TCR beta signatures. Study conclusions and caveats: Pooled public TCR beta family frequency picked out CMV carriers with the relevant HLA. It was HLA-C-restricted CMV-specific TCR beta clonotypes that dominated the response ex vivo.

MiXCR, run by TCRdb on the reads, gives a single entry per CDR3 protein. Here the sample spans about 37,000 distinct CDR3 sequences, over 50% being singletons. The germline V gene encodes CDR1 MDHEN and CDR2 SYDVKM. V was shortened by 1 base and J by 0 bases, with 13 bases between the two germline ends. The CDR3 is made up of 17 amino acids. Comment on this clonotype: Its matching antigen is unknown.

The sequences come from CD8+ T cells from cultured PBMCs, collected from culture after CMV antigen stimulation. This receptor was taken from a human donor in good health (CMV status not recorded). Some clones in this sample may be carry-over from other donors' samples. The chain joins TRBV28 to TRBJ2-1; D not resolved. Here the CDR3 reads CASSLLGISSSYNEQFF. In DNA form, the CDR3 reads TGTGCCAGCAGTTTATTAGGCATTTCAAGCTCCTACAATGAGCAGTTCTTC.